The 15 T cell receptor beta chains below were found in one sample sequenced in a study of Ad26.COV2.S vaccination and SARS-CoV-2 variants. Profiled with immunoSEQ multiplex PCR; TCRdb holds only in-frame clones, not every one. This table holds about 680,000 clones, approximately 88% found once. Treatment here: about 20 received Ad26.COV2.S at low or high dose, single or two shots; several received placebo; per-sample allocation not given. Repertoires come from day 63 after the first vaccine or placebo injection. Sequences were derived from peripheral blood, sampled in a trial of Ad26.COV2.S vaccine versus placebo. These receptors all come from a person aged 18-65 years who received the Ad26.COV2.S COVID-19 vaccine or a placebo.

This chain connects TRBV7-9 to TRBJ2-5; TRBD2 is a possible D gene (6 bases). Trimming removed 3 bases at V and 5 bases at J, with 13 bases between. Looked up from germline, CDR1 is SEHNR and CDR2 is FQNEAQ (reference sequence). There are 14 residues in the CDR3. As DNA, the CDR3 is TGTGCCAGCAGCTTTGGCAACGCGGGGGAGACCCAGTACTTC. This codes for CASSFGNAGETQYF.

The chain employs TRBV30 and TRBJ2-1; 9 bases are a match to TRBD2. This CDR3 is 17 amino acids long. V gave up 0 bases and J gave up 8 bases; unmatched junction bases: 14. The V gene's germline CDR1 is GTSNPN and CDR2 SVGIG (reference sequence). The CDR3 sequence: CAWSVKGSGRTRYEQFF. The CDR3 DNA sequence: TGTGCCTGGAGTGTGAAGGGGAGCGGGAGGACACGCTATGAGCAGTTCTTC.

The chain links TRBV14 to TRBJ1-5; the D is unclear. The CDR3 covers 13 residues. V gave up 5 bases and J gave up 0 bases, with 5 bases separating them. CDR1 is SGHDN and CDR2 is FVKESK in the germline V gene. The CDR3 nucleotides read TGTGCCAGCAGCGTGCATAGCAATCAGCCCCAGCATTTT. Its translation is CASSVHSNQPQHF.

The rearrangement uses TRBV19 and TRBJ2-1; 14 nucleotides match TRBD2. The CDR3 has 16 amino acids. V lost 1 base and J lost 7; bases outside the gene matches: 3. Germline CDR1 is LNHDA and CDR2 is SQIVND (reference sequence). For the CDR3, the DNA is TGTGCCAGTAGTATAGGGACTAGCGGGGGGTCGAATGAGCAGTTCTTC. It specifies CASSIGTSGGSNEQFF.

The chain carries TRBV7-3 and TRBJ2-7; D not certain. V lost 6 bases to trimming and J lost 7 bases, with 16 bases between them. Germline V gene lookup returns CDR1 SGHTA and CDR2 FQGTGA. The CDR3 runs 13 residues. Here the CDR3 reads CASSSDRSGEQYF. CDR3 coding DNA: TGTGCCAGCAGTTCGGACCGGTCCGGGGAGCAGTACTTC. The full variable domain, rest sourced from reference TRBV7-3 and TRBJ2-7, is GAGVSQTPSNKVTEKGKYVELRCDPISGHTALYWYRQSLGQGPEFLIYFQGTGAADDSGLPNDRFFAVRPEGSVSTLKIQRTERGDSAVYLCASSSDRSGEQYFGPGTRLTVT.

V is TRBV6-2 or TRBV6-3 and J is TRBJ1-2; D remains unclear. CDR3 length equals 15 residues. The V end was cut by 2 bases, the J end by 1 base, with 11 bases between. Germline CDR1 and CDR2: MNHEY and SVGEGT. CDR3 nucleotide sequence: TGTGCCAGCAGTTACCGCGGGATGAGTAACTATGGCTACACCTTC. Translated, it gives CASSYRGMSNYGYTF.

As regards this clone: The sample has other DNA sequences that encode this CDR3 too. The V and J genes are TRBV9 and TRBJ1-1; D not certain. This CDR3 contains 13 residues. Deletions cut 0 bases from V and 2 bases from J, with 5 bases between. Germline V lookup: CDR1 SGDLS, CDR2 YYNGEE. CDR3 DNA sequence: TGTGCCAGCAGCGTAGAGTTAAACACTGAAGCTTTCTTT. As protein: CASSVELNTEAFF.

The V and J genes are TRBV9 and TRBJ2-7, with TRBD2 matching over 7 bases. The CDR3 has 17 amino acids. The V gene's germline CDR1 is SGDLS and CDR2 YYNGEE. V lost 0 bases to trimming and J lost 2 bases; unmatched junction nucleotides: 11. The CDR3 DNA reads TGTGCCAGCAGCGTAGGAAGTTTAGCGGCGGGAGCCTACGAGCAGTACTTC. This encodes CASSVGSLAAGAYEQYF.

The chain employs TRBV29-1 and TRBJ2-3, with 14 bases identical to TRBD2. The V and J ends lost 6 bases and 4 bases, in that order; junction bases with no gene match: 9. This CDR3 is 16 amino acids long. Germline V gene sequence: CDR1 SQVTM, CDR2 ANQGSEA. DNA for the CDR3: TGCAGCGTAGCCATGGGACTAGCGGGAGTCGCAGATACGCAGTATTTT. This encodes CSVAMGLAGVADTQYF.

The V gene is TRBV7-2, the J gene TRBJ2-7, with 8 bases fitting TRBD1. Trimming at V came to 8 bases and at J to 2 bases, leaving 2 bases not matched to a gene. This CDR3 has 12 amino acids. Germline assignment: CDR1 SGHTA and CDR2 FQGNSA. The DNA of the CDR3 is TGTGCCAGCGGGGACAGGCCCTACGAGCAGTACTTC. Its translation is CASGDRPYEQYF. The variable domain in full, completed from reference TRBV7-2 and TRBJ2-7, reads GAGVSQSPSNKVTEKGKDVELRCDPISGHTALYWYRQSLGQGLEFLIYFQGNSAPDKSGLPSDRFSAERTGGSVSTLTIQRTQQEDSAVYLCASGDRPYEQYFGPGTRLTVT.

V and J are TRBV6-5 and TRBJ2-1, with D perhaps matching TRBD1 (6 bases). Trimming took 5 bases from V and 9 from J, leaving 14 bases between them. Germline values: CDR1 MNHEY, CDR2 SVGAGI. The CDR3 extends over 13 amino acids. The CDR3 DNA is TGTGCCAGCAGTACCACTCGAGGGGGTGAGCAGTTCTTC. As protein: CASSTTRGGEQFF.

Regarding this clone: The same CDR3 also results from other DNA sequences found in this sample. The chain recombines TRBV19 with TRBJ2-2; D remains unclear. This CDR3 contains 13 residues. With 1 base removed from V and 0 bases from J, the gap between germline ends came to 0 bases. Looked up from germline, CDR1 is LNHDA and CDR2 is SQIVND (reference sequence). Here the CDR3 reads CASSIANTGELFF. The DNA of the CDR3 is TGTGCCAGTAGTATAGCGAACACCGGGGAGCTGTTTTTT.

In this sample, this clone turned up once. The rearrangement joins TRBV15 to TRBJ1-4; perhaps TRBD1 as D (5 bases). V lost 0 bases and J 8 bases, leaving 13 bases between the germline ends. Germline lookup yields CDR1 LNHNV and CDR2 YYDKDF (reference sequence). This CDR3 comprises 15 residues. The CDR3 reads CATSRDRGGVEKLFF. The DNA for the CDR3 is TGTGCCACCAGCAGAGATAGGGGCGGGGTGGAAAAACTGTTTTTT.

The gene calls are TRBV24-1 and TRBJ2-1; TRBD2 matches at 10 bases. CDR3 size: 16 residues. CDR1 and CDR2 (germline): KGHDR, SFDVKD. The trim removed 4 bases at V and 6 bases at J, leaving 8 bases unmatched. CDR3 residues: CATSDSSGSRGNEQFF. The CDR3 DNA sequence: TGTGCCACCAGTGACTCTAGCGGGAGCAGGGGCAATGAGCAGTTCTTC.

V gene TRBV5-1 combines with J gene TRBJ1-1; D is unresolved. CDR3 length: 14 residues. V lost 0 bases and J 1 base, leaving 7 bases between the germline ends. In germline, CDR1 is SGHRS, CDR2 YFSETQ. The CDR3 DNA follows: TGCGCCAGCAGCTTGGAACTGGGGAACACTGAAGCTTTCTTT. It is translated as CASSLELGNTEAFF.